Shown below are 24 T cell receptor beta chains from a single sample sequenced in a study of shared clonotypes between healthy human individuals. Profiling relied on immunoSEQ multiplex PCR, and the TCRdb table lists in-frame clones only, not all of them. The sample consists of 1,500,000 or so clones, 96% of them appearing once. Sequencing input: naive CD4+ T cells sorted from blood. Subset specified: CD45RA+ positively selected. Receptors were obtained from a man younger than 40 in good health.

The rearrangement links TRBV5-4 to TRBJ2-7; D ambiguous. Per germline, CDR1 SGHNT and CDR2 YYREEE (reference sequence). V lost 1 base and J 5 bases, leaving 13 bases between the germline ends. CDR3 length equals 14 residues. In nucleotides, the CDR3 is TGTGCCAGCAGCTTGAATCCTGCCGAAAACGAGCAGTACTTC. Protein: CASSLNPAENEQYF. The full variable domain, in which reference TRBV5-4 and TRBJ2-7 provide the parts outside the CDR3, is ETGVTQSPTHLIKTRGQQVTLRCSSQSGHNTVSWYQQALGQGPQFIFQYYREEENGRGNFPPRFSGLQFPNYSSELNVNALELDDSALYLCASSLNPAENEQYFGPGTRLTVT.

V gene TRBV19 combines with J gene TRBJ2-1, with 13 nucleotides matching TRBD2. The CDR3 runs 18 residues. Trimming took 0 bases from V and 6 from J; bases not matched to a gene: 8. Germline CDR1 reads LNHDA; CDR2 reads SQIVND (reference sequence). CDR3 region: CASSIDLTGLAGINEQFF. The CDR3, as DNA: TGTGCCAGTAGTATAGATTTGACGGGACTAGCGGGAATCAATGAGCAGTTCTTC.

The gene calls are TRBV28 and TRBJ1-5; perhaps TRBD1 as D (5 bases). Trimming cost V 6 bases and J 8 bases, with 17 bases left between them. The CDR3 is 14 amino acids. CDR1 is MDHEN and CDR2 is SYDVKM in the germline V gene. For the CDR3, the DNA is TGTGCCAGCAGCCCTGGGACCGAAATCAAGCCCCAGCATTTT. This encodes CASSPGTEIKPQHF.

The chain combines TRBV6-4 with TRBJ1-2; D not resolved. The CDR3 sequence is 15 residues long. Germline CDR1 is MRHNA and CDR2 is SNTAGT. V was clipped by 5 bases and J by 4 bases, with 17 bases between them. The CDR3 protein is CASSRKHGKTYGYTF. The CDR3 DNA follows: TGTGCCAGCAGTAGAAAGCACGGAAAGACCTATGGCTACACCTTC.

The chain recombines TRBV5-1 with TRBJ2-7; TRBD2 agrees at 10 bases. The CDR3 length is 18 residues. Losses at the gene ends were 1 base for V and 0 bases for J; bases not matched to a gene: 10. The germline V gene encodes CDR1 SGHRS and CDR2 YFSETQ. The CDR3 here is CASSLRAATSGTSYEQYF. In DNA form, the CDR3 reads TGCGCCAGCAGCTTGAGGGCTGCAACTAGCGGGACCTCCTACGAGCAGTACTTC.

The chain carries TRBV18 and TRBJ2-2, with D perhaps TRBD1 or TRBD2 (6 bases each). The CDR3 length is 17 residues. Trimming removed 1 base from V and 0 bases from J, with 12 bases in between. Germline lookup yields CDR1 KGHSH and CDR2 LQKENI. CDR3 sequence: CASSPRGGRPNTGELFF. For the CDR3, the DNA is TGTGCCAGCTCACCACGTGGGGGGCGACCGAACACCGGGGAGCTGTTTTTT. Using reference TRBV18 and TRBJ2-2 for the parts outside the CDR3, the full variable domain is NAGVMQNPRHLVRRRGQEARLRCSPMKGHSHVYWYRQLPEEGLKFMVYLQKENIIDESGMPKERFSAEFPKEGPSILRIQQVVRGDSAAYFCASSPRGGRPNTGELFFGEGSRLTVL.

V and J are TRBV19 and TRBJ2-1, with 11 positions matching TRBD2. V shed 5 bases, J shed 5 bases, and the junction held 8 bases outside the gene matches. The CDR3 is made up of 16 amino acids. Germline CDR1 reads LNHDA; CDR2 reads SQIVND (reference sequence). The CDR3: CASSSIAGGYHNEQFF. The CDR3 DNA reads TGTGCCAGTAGTTCCATAGCGGGAGGGTACCACAATGAGCAGTTCTTC.

This chain connects TRBV6-4 to TRBJ2-1, with a weak D call TRBD1 (5 bases). The CDR3 runs to 15 residues. V dropped 2 bases and J dropped 5 bases, with 13 bases sitting between them. The germline gives CDR1 MRHNA, CDR2 SNTAGT. CDR3 residues: CASSDIAGLHNEQFF. The CDR3 region has the DNA TGTGCCAGCAGTGACATCGCAGGGCTCCACAATGAGCAGTTCTTC.

The chain has TRBV30 and TRBJ2-3; TRBD2 aligns across 10 bases. Germline CDR1 GTSNPN, CDR2 SVGIG (reference sequence). The length of the CDR3 is 17 residues. Unmatched junction bases numbered 11, after V lost 0 bases and J lost 5 bases. CDR3 in amino acids: CAWSVPLGLAGEDTQYF. CDR3 in DNA: TGTGCCTGGAGTGTACCCCTGGGGCTAGCGGGAGAAGATACGCAGTATTTT.

V is TRBV2 and J is TRBJ2-3, with 9 bases aligning to TRBD2. CDR1 and CDR2 from the germline V gene are SNHLY and FYNNEI. J was trimmed by 4 bases and V by 7 bases; bases with no gene match: 9. This CDR3 is 15 amino acids long. The CDR3 sequence: CASTASGLASDTQYF. The DNA of the CDR3 is TGTGCCAGCACCGCGTCGGGACTAGCATCAGATACGCAGTATTTT.

The genes are TRBV5-1 and TRBJ2-1; D not certain. The V end was cut by 0 bases, the J end by 0 bases, with 10 bases between. The CDR3 covers 16 residues. CDR1 is SGHRS and CDR2 is YFSETQ in the germline V gene. Here the CDR3 reads CASSLAWESSYNEQFF. The CDR3 coding sequence is TGCGCCAGCAGCTTGGCCTGGGAAAGCTCCTACAATGAGCAGTTCTTC.

This chain uses TRBV9 with TRBJ1-1; a possible D gene is TRBD1 (5 bases). The CDR3 is 13 amino acids. CDR1 SGDLS and CDR2 YYNGEE come from the germline V gene. V was trimmed by 0 bases and J by 11 bases, leaving 14 bases between them. In DNA, the CDR3 is TGTGCCAGCAGCGTAGTCGGGGCAAGGACGGCTTTCTTT. It codes for CASSVVGARTAFF.

The V call is TRBV28, the J call TRBJ2-5; 10 bases align to TRBD2. Per the germline V gene, CDR1 is MDHEN and CDR2 is SYDVKM. V shed 6 bases and J 4 bases; nucleotides not matched to a gene: 17. The CDR3 consists of 18 residues. The CDR3 region is CASRGQLAGVLNRETQYF. In nucleotides, the CDR3 is TGTGCCAGCAGGGGGCAGCTAGCGGGAGTCCTCAACAGAGAGACCCAGTACTTC.

The chain has TRBV7-2 and TRBJ2-3; 7 bases are a match to TRBD2. With 3 bases clipped from V and 0 bases from J, the junction kept 3 bases outside the gene matches. CDR1 is SGHTA, CDR2 FQGNSA, per germline. The CDR3 is made up of 15 amino acids. The CDR3 region has the DNA TGTGCCAGCAGCTTTAGCGGGTTTAGCACAGATACGCAGTATTTT. This gives the protein CASSFSGFSTDTQYF.

The V call is TRBV6-4, the J call TRBJ1-4; TRBD1 aligns across 9 bases. Germline CDR1 reads MRHNA; CDR2 reads SNTAGT. The CDR3 has 16 amino acids. The trim removed 6 bases at V and 4 bases at J, leaving 9 bases unmatched. The CDR3 is CASRGQGRAINEKLFF. The DNA for the CDR3 is TGTGCCAGCAGGGGACAGGGCCGAGCCATTAATGAAAAACTGTTTTTT.

This clone was counted a single time. The chain uses TRBV7-9 and TRBJ2-1; D not resolved. CDR1 SEHNR and CDR2 FQNEAQ come from the germline V gene (reference sequence). With 1 base removed from V and 8 bases from J, the gap between germline ends came to 6 bases. The CDR3 runs to 12 residues. The CDR3 reads CASSLGRDEQFF. In nucleotides, the CDR3 is TGTGCCAGCAGCTTAGGTAGGGATGAGCAGTTCTTC.

The chain joins TRBV7-9 to TRBJ1-3, with no clear D. Germline V gives CDR1 SEHNR, CDR2 FQNEAQ (reference sequence). The ends were cut back, 5 bases at V and 7 bases at J, with 9 bases in the middle. CDR3 length equals 12 residues. In DNA form, the CDR3 reads TGTGCCAGCAGCCATTTGGATAACACCATATATTTT. Its protein is CASSHLDNTIYF.

The rearrangement links TRBV15 to TRBJ2-5; the D is unclear. The CDR3 is made up of 15 amino acids. Germline CDR1 LNHNV, CDR2 YYDKDF (reference sequence). The ends were cut back, 0 bases at V and 3 bases at J, with 11 bases in the middle. CDR3 loop: CATSREGIGKETQYF. CDR3 coding DNA: TGTGCCACCAGCAGAGAGGGGATCGGTAAAGAGACCCAGTACTTC.

The rearrangement uses TRBV28 and TRBJ1-1; D not resolved. V lost 6 bases to trimming and J lost 5 bases, with 16 bases between them. The CDR3 contains 14 residues. CDR1 MDHEN and CDR2 SYDVKM come from the germline V gene. DNA of the CDR3: TGTGCCAGCAGGCAGGAAACGAGTTGGACTGAAGCTTTCTTT. It codes for CASRQETSWTEAFF.

This chain links TRBV7-2 with TRBJ2-3; TRBD2 agrees at 7 bases. CDR3 length: 13 residues. V shed 7 bases and J 2 bases; nucleotides not matched to a gene: 3. Germline CDR1 SGHTA, CDR2 FQGNSA. CDR3 region: CASTGGTTDTQYF. CDR3 DNA: TGTGCCAGCACGGGGGGTACCACAGATACGCAGTATTTT.

This chain links TRBV6-5 with TRBJ2-7; tentatively, D is TRBD1 (5 bases). With 2 bases removed from V and 3 bases from J, the gap between germline ends came to 11 bases. Germline V CDR1 and CDR2: MNHEY, SVGAGI. The CDR3 runs to 14 residues. The CDR3 loop reads CASSYQGRHYEQYF. For the CDR3, the DNA is TGTGCCAGCAGTTACCAGGGTCGCCACTACGAGCAGTACTTC.

This chain connects TRBV5-6 to TRBJ2-4; D is ambiguous. Deletions cut 1 base from V and 8 bases from J, with 10 bases between. Germline values: CDR1 SGHDT, CDR2 YYEEEE. The CDR3 runs 13 residues. CDR3 sequence reads: CASSLLGSDIQYF. The CDR3 region has the DNA TGTGCCAGCAGCTTGTTGGGCTCGGACATTCAGTACTTC.

V gene TRBV5-1 combines with J gene TRBJ2-5; D uncertain. There are 15 residues in the CDR3. Germline V gives CDR1 SGHRS, CDR2 YFSETQ. With 1 base removed from V and 4 bases from J, the gap between germline ends came to 14 bases. Here the CDR3 reads CASSLITDSLETQYF. The CDR3 DNA reads as TGCGCCAGCAGCTTGATTACAGACTCGTTAGAGACCCAGTACTTC.

The gene calls are TRBV4-3 and TRBJ1-5, with D hard to call. CDR1 and CDR2 (germline): LGHNA, YSLEER. The CDR3 spans 14 residues. V lost 4 bases to trimming and J lost 5 bases, with 12 bases between them. DNA of the CDR3: TGCGCCAGCAGCCGGGGAAAACTGGATCAGCCCCAGCATTTT. This gives the protein CASSRGKLDQPQHF.